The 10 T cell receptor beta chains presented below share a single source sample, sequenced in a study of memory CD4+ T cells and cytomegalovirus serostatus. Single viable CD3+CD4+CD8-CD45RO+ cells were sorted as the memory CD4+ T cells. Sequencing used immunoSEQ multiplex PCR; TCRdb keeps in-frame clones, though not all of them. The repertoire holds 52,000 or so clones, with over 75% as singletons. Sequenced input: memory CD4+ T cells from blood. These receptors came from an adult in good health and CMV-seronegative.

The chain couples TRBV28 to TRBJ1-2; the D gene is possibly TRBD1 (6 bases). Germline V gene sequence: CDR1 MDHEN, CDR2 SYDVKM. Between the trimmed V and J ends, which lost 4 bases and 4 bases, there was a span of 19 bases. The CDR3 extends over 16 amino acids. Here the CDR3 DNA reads TGTGCCAGCAGTTCAACCCGGGGGGGGCGCATCTATGGCTACACCTTC. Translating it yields CASSSTRGGRIYGYTF.

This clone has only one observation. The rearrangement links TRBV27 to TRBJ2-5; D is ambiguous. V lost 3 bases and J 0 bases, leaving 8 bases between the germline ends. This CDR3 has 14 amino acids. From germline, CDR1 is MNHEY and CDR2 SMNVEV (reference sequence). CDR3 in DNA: TGTGCCAGCAGTTTTTCAAGAAACCAAGAGACCCAGTACTTC. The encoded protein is CASSFSRNQETQYF.

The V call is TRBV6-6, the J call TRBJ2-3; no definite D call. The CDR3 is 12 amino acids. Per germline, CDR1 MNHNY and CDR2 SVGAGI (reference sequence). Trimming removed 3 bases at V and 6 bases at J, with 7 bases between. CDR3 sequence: CASSYGSDTQYF. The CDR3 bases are TGTGCCAGCAGTTATGGTTCTGATACGCAGTATTTT.

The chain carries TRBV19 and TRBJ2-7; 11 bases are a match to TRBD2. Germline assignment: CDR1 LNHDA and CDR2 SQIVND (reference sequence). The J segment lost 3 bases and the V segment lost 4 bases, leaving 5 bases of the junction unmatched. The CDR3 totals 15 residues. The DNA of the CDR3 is TGTGCCAGTAGTACACTAGCGGGGGCCTACTACGAGCAGTACTTC. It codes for CASSTLAGAYYEQYF.

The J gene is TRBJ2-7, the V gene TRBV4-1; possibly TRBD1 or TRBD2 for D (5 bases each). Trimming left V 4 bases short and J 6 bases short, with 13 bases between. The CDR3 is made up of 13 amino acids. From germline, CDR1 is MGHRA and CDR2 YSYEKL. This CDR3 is CASSRGYLSEQYF. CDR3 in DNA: TGCGCCAGCAGCCGGGGGTACCTCTCCGAGCAGTACTTC.

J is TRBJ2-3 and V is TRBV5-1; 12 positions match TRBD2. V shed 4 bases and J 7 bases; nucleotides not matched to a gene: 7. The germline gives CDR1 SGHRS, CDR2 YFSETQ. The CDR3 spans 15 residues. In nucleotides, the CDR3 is TGCGCCAGCAGCCGGACTAGCGGGGTCCAATATACGCAGTATTTT. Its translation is CASSRTSGVQYTQYF.

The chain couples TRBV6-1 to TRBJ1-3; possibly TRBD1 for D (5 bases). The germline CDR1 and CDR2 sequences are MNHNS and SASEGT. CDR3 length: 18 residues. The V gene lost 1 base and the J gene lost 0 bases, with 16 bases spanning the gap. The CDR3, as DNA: TGTGCCAGCAGTGAAGAGTGGTGGGGCCGCTACTCTGGAAACACCATATATTTT. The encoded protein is CASSEEWWGRYSGNTIYF.

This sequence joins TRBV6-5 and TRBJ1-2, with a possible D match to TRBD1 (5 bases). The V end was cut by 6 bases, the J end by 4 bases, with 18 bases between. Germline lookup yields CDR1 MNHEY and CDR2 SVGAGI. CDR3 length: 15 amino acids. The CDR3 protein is CASSPTGLSFYGYTF. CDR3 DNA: TGTGCCAGCAGCCCCACAGGTCTAAGCTTCTATGGCTACACCTTC.

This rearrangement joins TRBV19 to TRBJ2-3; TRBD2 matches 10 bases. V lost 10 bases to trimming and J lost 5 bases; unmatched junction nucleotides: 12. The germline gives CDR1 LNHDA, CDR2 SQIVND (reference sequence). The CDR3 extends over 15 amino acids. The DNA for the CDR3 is TGTGCCACCTTAGCGGGGGGCCCGGCCGAAGATACGCAGTATTTT. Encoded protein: CATLAGGPAEDTQYF.

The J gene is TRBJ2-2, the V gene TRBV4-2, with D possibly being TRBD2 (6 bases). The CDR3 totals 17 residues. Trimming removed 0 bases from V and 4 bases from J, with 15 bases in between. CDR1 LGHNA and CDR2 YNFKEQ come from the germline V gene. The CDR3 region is CASSQESQRVSTGELFF. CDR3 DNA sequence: TGTGCCAGCAGCCAAGAATCCCAGCGGGTGAGCACCGGGGAGCTGTTTTTT.